Reported below is one T cell receptor (beta chain). Germline is not matched at one junction end, which may reflect a read error. The germline V gene has CDR1 SGHRS and CDR2 YFSETQ. CDR3 length: 15 amino acids. This entry comes from a study of T-cell reconstitution after alpha-beta-depleted transplantation in children. The TCRbeta library was prepared with unique molecular identifiers. TCRdb re-derived calls from the PCR reads in MiXCR, one entry per CDR3 protein. The profile covers 200,000 to 300,000 distinct CDR3 sequences, with 9.5% to 15% appearing a single time and around 2.5% taken by the ten largest.

The TCR originated in a human donor who donated a stem cell graft to a child with acute lymphoblastic leukemia. The sample here was PBMCs from the stem cell graft donor, taken from the stem cell graft. V and J are TRBV5-1 and TRBJ2-2, with TRBD1 identical over 7 bases. CDR3 residues: CASSPGTANTGQLFF. CDR3 nucleotide sequence: TGCGCCAGCAGCCCTGGGACAGCGAACACCGGGCAGCTGTTTTTT.